This T cell receptor beta chain was retrieved from a study of T cells in Graves' hyperthyroidism and ophthalmopathy. In this sample, this clonotype turned up many times. Out of roughly 9.1 ml of fresh peripheral blood came the PBMCs. Researchers took RNA transcripts and amplified the TCR beta CDR3 regions from them. The HTBI primer set drove a first-round RT-PCR of the TCR CDR3. TCRdb passed the multiplex PCR reads through MiXCR, listing each CDR3 protein once. Of more than 550,000 distinct CDR3 sequences listed, roughly 17% are singletons. The sequence was obtained from a middle-aged man with Graves' hyperthyroidism. The sample comprised blood.

This CDR3 reads CASSPILAGERSRYNEQFF. The CDR3 coding sequence is TGTGCCAGCAGCCCAATCCTAGCGGGAGAGAGGAGCCGGTACAATGAGCAGTTCTTC. This chain uses TRBV3-1 with TRBJ2-1; TRBD2 aligns across 10 bases. The length of the CDR3 is 19 residues. Germline trimming cut 4 bases from V and 4 bases from J; bases unmatched to any gene: 16. Germline loops: CDR1 LGHDT, CDR2 YNNKEL (reference sequence).